This T cell receptor beta chain is from a study of blood T cell repertoires in COVID-19. Source study methods: Amplification from reference gene primers served as the basis for estimated nucleated cell counts. Using immunoSEQ multiplex PCR, the repertoire was profiled, and TCRdb retains in-frame clones only, with some absent. Clone size and the V and J calls come from that table; the DNA yielded D and trimming. The sample includes fewer than 200,000 clones, about 90% of them seen just once. Germline values: CDR1 WNHNN, CDR2 SYGVQD (reference sequence). The CDR3 has 17 amino acids. Losses at the gene ends were 0 bases for V and 5 bases for J; bases not matched to a gene: 7.

The chain joins TRBV10-1 to TRBJ2-2, with 9 bases fitting TRBD2. Sequenced input: PBMCs or T cells enriched from blood (not recorded which). This TCR derives from a human donor with acute COVID-19. The donor label of this sample is uncertain. The CDR3 is CASSESLAGSMTGELFF. The CDR3 coding sequence is TGCGCCAGCAGTGAGTCGCTAGCGGGGTCGATGACCGGGGAGCTGTTTTTT.